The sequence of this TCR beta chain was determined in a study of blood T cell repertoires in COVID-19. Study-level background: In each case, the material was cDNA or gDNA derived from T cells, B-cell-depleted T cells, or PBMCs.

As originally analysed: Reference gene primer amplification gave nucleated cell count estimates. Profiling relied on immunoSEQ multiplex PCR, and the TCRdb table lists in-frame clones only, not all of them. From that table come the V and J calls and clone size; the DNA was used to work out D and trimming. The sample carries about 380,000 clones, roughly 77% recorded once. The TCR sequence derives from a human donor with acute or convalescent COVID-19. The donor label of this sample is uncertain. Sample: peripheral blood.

The CDR3 sequence is CASSIVLRGSNQPQHF. The CDR3 DNA is TGTGCCAGTAGTATAGTCTTGCGCGGGAGCAATCAGCCCCAGCATTTT. V gene TRBV19 combines with J gene TRBJ1-5; the D is unclear. Germline V CDR1 and CDR2: LNHDA, SQIVND (reference sequence). The CDR3 spans 16 residues. Trimming pared 1 base from V and 1 base from J, leaving 11 bases between.